The 25 T cell receptor beta chains below were found in one sample sequenced in a study of spatial heterogeneity in lung cancer. Noted time point: sample taken at primary tumor resection. TCRdb redid the calling of the 5' RACE reads with MiXCR, one entry per CDR3 protein. This sample has 23,000 or so distinct CDR3 sequences, with approximately 4.8% found just once. This sample comprised PBMCs, obtained at surgery. The receptors originated from a male donor with early-stage non-small cell lung cancer.

This clonotype was counted ten times or more. The chain has TRBV28 and TRBJ1-3; D gene unclear. Germline V gene data show CDR1 as MDHEN and CDR2 as SYDVKM. This CDR3 is 14 amino acids long. V was clipped by 3 bases and J by 2 bases, with 8 bases between them. CDR3: CASSFTGPGNTIYF. The DNA for the CDR3 is TGTGCCAGCAGTTTTACGGGCCCTGGAAACACCATATATTTT. The whole variable domain, remainder taken from reference TRBV28 and TRBJ1-3, is DVKVTQSSRYLVKRTGEKVFLECVQDMDHENMFWYRQDPGLGLRLIYFSYDVKMKEKGDIPEGYSVSREKKERFSLILESASTNQTSMYLCASSFTGPGNTIYFGEGSWLTVV.

This clonotype was observed many times. The chain combines TRBV24-1 with TRBJ2-3, with 10 bases identical to TRBD2. V dropped 3 bases and J dropped 4; count of bases not matched to a gene: 6. The CDR3 covers 16 residues. The germline V gene encodes CDR1 KGHDR and CDR2 SFDVKD. The CDR3: CATSDIASGSADTQYF. DNA for the CDR3: TGTGCCACCAGTGATATCGCTAGCGGGAGTGCAGATACGCAGTATTTT.

This clonotype has at least ten counts. V usage is TRBV20-1 and J usage is TRBJ1-5; TRBD1 matches at 12 bases. Germline CDR1 and CDR2: DFQATT and SNEGSKA (reference sequence). Trimming took 5 bases from V and 2 from J; bases not matched to a gene: 10. CDR3 length: 17 residues. DNA of the CDR3: TGCAGTGCTCATTTGGGACAGGGGGCCTTGGGCAATCAGCCCCAGCATTTT. It specifies CSAHLGQGALGNQPQHF.

This clonotype was found many times. The chain links TRBV4-3 to TRBJ1-2; 8 nucleotides line up with TRBD1. Losses at the gene ends were 1 base for V and 8 bases for J; bases not matched to a gene: 12. CDR1 and CDR2 (germline): LGHNA, YSLEER. The CDR3 totals 16 residues. CDR3 in amino acids: CASSQALGQAHSGYTF. The CDR3 DNA follows: TGCGCCAGCAGCCAAGCGTTGGGACAGGCCCACTCAGGCTACACCTTC.

There are many counts of this clonotype. The gene calls are TRBV7-2 and TRBJ2-7; D is perhaps TRBD1 (5 bases). V was trimmed by 4 bases and J by 3 bases, leaving 10 bases between them. The germline gives CDR1 SGHTA, CDR2 FQGNSA. This CDR3 comprises 13 residues. CDR3 DNA sequence: TGTGCCAGCAGCTCAGGGAATTTCTACGAGCAGTACTTC. Its translation: CASSSGNFYEQYF.

This clonotype was seen only a few times. The genes are TRBV7-2 and TRBJ1-1; D gene ambiguous. Germline CDR1 is SGHTA and CDR2 is FQGNSA. V lost 4 bases to trimming and J lost 1 base, with 10 bases between them. The CDR3 spans 14 residues. The chain's CDR3 is CASSSQVPNTEAFF. The CDR3 DNA sequence: TGTGCCAGCAGCTCGCAAGTCCCGAACACTGAAGCTTTCTTT. Using reference TRBV7-2 and TRBJ1-1 for the parts outside the CDR3, the full variable domain is GAGVSQSPSNKVTEKGKDVELRCDPISGHTALYWYRQSLGQGLEFLIYFQGNSAPDKSGLPSDRFSAERTGGSVSTLTIQRTQQEDSAVYLCASSSQVPNTEAFFGQGTRLTVV.

This clonotype was seen ten or more times. V is TRBV5-1 and J is TRBJ2-1, with no clear D. The CDR3 has 13 amino acids. V lost 2 bases and J 5 bases, leaving 8 bases between the germline ends. Germline CDR1 is SGHRS and CDR2 is YFSETQ. The CDR3 protein is CASSFGQNNEQFF. For the CDR3, the DNA is TGCGCCAGCAGCTTCGGGCAGAACAATGAGCAGTTCTTC. Supplemented by reference TRBV5-1 and TRBJ2-1, the full variable domain reads KAGVTQTPRYLIKTRGQQVTLSCSPISGHRSVSWYQQTPGQGLQFLFEYFSETQRNKGNFPGRFSGRQFSNSRSEMNVSTLELGDSALYLCASSFGQNNEQFFGPGTRLTVL.

The chain carries TRBV28 and TRBJ2-7, with D tentatively TRBD1 (6 bases). The germline CDR1 and CDR2 sequences are MDHEN and SYDVKM. Trimming removed 3 bases from V and 0 bases from J, with 12 bases in between. This CDR3 region has 15 residues. In nucleotides, the CDR3 is TGTGCCAGCAGTTTCCAGAGGGGGAGCTCCTACGAGCAGTACTTC. This codes for CASSFQRGSSYEQYF.

V gene TRBV13 combines with J gene TRBJ2-1; TRBD2 matches at 10 bases. This CDR3 is built from 16 residues. The V and J ends lost 1 base and 3 bases, in that order; junction bases with no gene match: 3. Looked up from germline, CDR1 is PRHDT and CDR2 is FYEKMQ (reference sequence). The CDR3 loop reads CASSLDPSGSYNEQFF. As DNA, the CDR3 is TGTGCCAGCAGCTTAGATCCTAGCGGGAGCTACAATGAGCAGTTCTTC.

This clonotype appeared many times. This chain connects TRBV7-2 to TRBJ1-2; TRBD1 might be the D (5 bases). Trimming stripped 4 bases from V and 5 bases from J, with 8 bases between. This CDR3 is built from 12 residues. Germline CDR1 reads SGHTA; CDR2 reads FQGNSA. The chain's CDR3 is CASSWGAYGYTF. CDR3 DNA: TGTGCCAGCAGCTGGGGCGCTTATGGCTACACCTTC.

This clonotype has ten or more counts. The chain employs TRBV6-2 or TRBV6-3 and TRBJ1-6; 9 bases are shared with TRBD1. Germline CDR1 is MNHEY and CDR2 is SVGEGT. The V segment lost 2 bases and the J segment 9 bases; nucleotides outside the gene matches: 5. The CDR3 covers 15 residues. The DNA of the CDR3 is TGTGCCAGCAGTTACGACAGGGGGGCTTTTTCACCCCTCCACTTT. It codes for CASSYDRGAFSPLHF.

This clonotype showed up many times. This sequence joins TRBV7-2 and TRBJ2-4, with D tentatively TRBD2 (6 bases). The length of the CDR3 is 15 residues. Trimming took 0 bases from V and 6 from J, leaving 12 bases between them. CDR1 SGHTA and CDR2 FQGNSA come from the germline V gene. The CDR3 is CASSLAAGRGNIQYF. CDR3 sequence (DNA): TGTGCCAGCAGCTTAGCGGCCGGGAGAGGAAACATTCAGTACTTC.

This clonotype came up many times. CDR3 DNA sequence: TGTGCCAGCAGTTACTCGTTTAACAGCAATTCACCCCTCCACTTT. Residues: CASSYSFNSNSPLHF. This chain connects TRBV6-5 to TRBJ1-6; unclear D gene. The germline V and J ends were trimmed by 0 bases and 7 bases, with 10 bases remaining between them. The CDR3 contains 15 residues. Germline CDR1 and CDR2: MNHEY and SVGAGI.

This clonotype was seen ten or more times. The chain combines TRBV29-1 with TRBJ2-1; 8 bases line up with TRBD1. The V segment lost 2 bases and the J segment 1 base; nucleotides outside the gene matches: 7. Germline-derived CDR1 and CDR2 are SQVTM and ANQGSEA. CDR3 length: 16 amino acids. The CDR3 region is CSVERSGQVSYNEQFF. Written as DNA, the CDR3 is TGCAGCGTTGAACGTTCGGGACAGGTTTCCTACAATGAGCAGTTCTTC.

This clonotype was seen at least ten times. V usage is TRBV2 and J usage is TRBJ2-5; 7 bases map to TRBD2. This CDR3 is built from 12 residues. Germline CDR1 and CDR2: SNHLY and FYNNEI. Unmatched junction bases numbered 4, after V lost 9 bases and J lost 3 bases. The CDR3 nucleotides are TGTGCCAGTAAGGGAGGGGAAGAGACCCAGTACTTC. Protein sequence: CASKGGEETQYF.

This clonotype was found many times. V usage is TRBV7-2 and J usage is TRBJ1-2, with a tentative D call TRBD1 (5 bases). Germline loops: CDR1 SGHTA, CDR2 FQGNSA. This CDR3 spans 17 amino acids. The V end lost 5 bases, the J end lost 4 bases, and 23 bases lay between the germline ends. This CDR3 reads CASSPAPSTVIFYGYTF. CDR3 DNA sequence: TGTGCCAGCAGCCCGGCCCCCTCGACAGTGATTTTCTATGGCTACACCTTC.

This clonotype was recorded at least ten times. The chain links TRBV7-2 to TRBJ2-3; perhaps TRBD2 as D (6 bases). V gave up 1 base and J gave up 8 bases, with 19 bases separating them. There are 16 residues in the CDR3. Germline CDR1 and CDR2: SGHTA and FQGNSA. The chain's CDR3 is CASSLGWLSEEGTQYF. DNA for the CDR3: TGTGCCAGCAGCTTAGGGTGGTTGTCGGAGGAGGGTACGCAGTATTTT.

There are many counts of this clonotype. The rearrangement uses TRBV6-5 and TRBJ1-3; weak D call: TRBD1 (5 bases). Trimming stripped 8 bases from V and 2 bases from J, with 13 bases between. Germline CDR1 reads MNHEY; CDR2 reads SVGAGI. This CDR3 contains 14 residues. CDR3 bases: TGTGCCAGCGGCGGGGGGGGACCTGGAAACACCATATATTTT. Its protein product is CASGGGGPGNTIYF.

This clonotype came up many times. The chain is built from TRBV19 and TRBJ2-7, with D possibly matching TRBD2 (7 bases). CDR1 LNHDA and CDR2 SQIVND come from the germline V gene (reference sequence). This CDR3 is 12 amino acids long. Trimming pared 7 bases from V and 5 bases from J, leaving 12 bases between. In DNA, the CDR3 is TGTGCCAGTAATACAGGGAGGGACGAGCAGTACTTC. The encoded protein is CASNTGRDEQYF.

This clonotype came up many times. J is TRBJ2-3 and V is TRBV11-2; 7 bases are shared with TRBD1. J lost 4 bases, V lost 1 base, and 5 bases had no gene match. CDR3 length: 15 amino acids. Germline V CDR1 and CDR2: SGHAT, FQNNGV. CDR3 nucleotide sequence: TGTGCCAGCAGCTTAGTTAGGGGGCGAGCAGATACGCAGTATTTT. It codes for CASSLVRGRADTQYF.

This clonotype occurred many times. This chain connects TRBV5-5 to TRBJ2-1, with D maybe TRBD2 (6 bases). The germline CDR1 and CDR2 sequences are SGHKS and YYEKEE (reference sequence). The CDR3 has 15 residues. Trimming took off 4 bases at V and 10 bases at J, with 21 bases between the two ends. The CDR3 DNA is TGTGCCAGCAGCGTCGGGGCCACAAGGGCGGGGGAGCAGTTCTTC. This gives the protein CASSVGATRAGEQFF. The variable domain in full, with the rest retrieved from reference TRBV5-5 and TRBJ2-1, is DAGVTQSPTHLIKTRGQQVTLRCSPISGHKSVSWYQQVLGQGPQFIFQYYEKEERGRGNFPDRFSARQFPNYSSELNVNALLLGDSALYLCASSVGATRAGEQFFGPGTRLTVL.

This clonotype was seen a handful of times. The V and J genes are TRBV2 and TRBJ1-5; D not resolved. Germline CDR1 and CDR2: SNHLY and FYNNEI. The V and J ends lost 6 bases and 7 bases respectively, with 16 bases between them. The CDR3 runs to 14 residues. The CDR3 region is CASSLNGRGQPQHF. The CDR3 nucleotides read TGTGCCAGCAGCCTAAACGGGCGAGGGCAGCCCCAGCATTTT.

This clonotype showed up many times. The V call is TRBV4-3, the J call TRBJ2-7; 9 nucleotides align to TRBD1. Germline CDR1 and CDR2: LGHNA and YSLEER. The CDR3 extends over 14 amino acids. V shed 1 base, J shed 5 bases, and the junction held 3 bases outside the gene matches. The DNA for the CDR3 is TGCGCCAGCAGCCAAGGGACAGGGGTGCACGAGCAGTACTTC. As protein: CASSQGTGVHEQYF.

This clonotype was seen ten or more times. J is TRBJ1-2 and V is TRBV11-2; the D is unclear. Germline V gives CDR1 SGHAT, CDR2 FQNNGV. The CDR3 spans 15 residues. Trimming took 2 bases from V and 3 from J, leaving 13 bases between them. The CDR3 region is CASSLITPGDYGYTF. In DNA form, the CDR3 reads TGTGCCAGCAGCTTAATAACCCCTGGGGACTATGGCTACACCTTC.

V and J are TRBV12-3 or TRBV12-4 and TRBJ1-1; 9 bases fit TRBD1. J gave up 7 bases and V 3 bases, and 0 bases lay outside the gene matches. CDR3 length: 12 residues. DNA of the CDR3: TGTGCCAGCAGTTTGGGACAGGGTGAAGCTTTCTTT. It encodes CASSLGQGEAFF.